This T cell receptor beta chain is drawn from a study of T cells in Graves' hyperthyroidism and ophthalmopathy. Study-wide results and caveats: The model anticipated ophthalmopathy a median about six months pre-onset.

V lost 4 bases to trimming and J lost 4 bases, with 11 bases between them. From germline, CDR1 is SQVTM and CDR2 ANQGSEA. CDR3 size: 12 residues. Amplification of TCR beta CDR3 regions was performed using RNA transcripts as template. When the TCR CDR3 underwent first-round RT-PCR, the HTBI primer set was used. TCRdb reanalysed the multiplex PCR reads using MiXCR and keeps one entry per CDR3 protein. Altogether roughly 700,000 distinct CDR3 sequences are present, 30% to 40% being singletons, with the ten largest covering 30% to 40%. Stability of Graves' hyperthyroidism was defined as absent ophthalmopathy progression within 18 months. Criteria for exclusion of patients were uncontrolled infection, other autoimmune disease, pregnancy or lactation. Diagnoses rested on clinical symptoms, serum thyroxine and TRAb, thyroid ultrasound and orbital computed tomography. This clonotype appeared many times. Its antigen is still unknown.

The chain links TRBV29-1 to TRBJ2-7, with D unclear. The receptor was derived from a woman aged 40 to 50 with Graves' hyperthyroidism. The source material was blood. The chain's CDR3 is CSVAADRYEQYF. The DNA of the CDR3 is TGCAGCGTTGCTGCGGACCGGTACGAGCAGTACTTC.